The subject of this entry is one T cell receptor (beta chain). The source of the sample is a study of blood T cell repertoires in COVID-19. Overall study context: Samples of COVID-19 (acute and convalescent) were obtained from the United States, Italy and Spain.

J gave up 3 bases and V 6 bases, and 5 bases lay outside the gene matches. Germline V gene lookup returns CDR1 WSHSY and CDR2 SAAADI. The CDR3 contains 13 residues. Profiling relied on immunoSEQ multiplex PCR, and the TCRdb table lists in-frame clones only, not all of them. The sample lists 300,000 to 400,000 clones; under 95% were seen once. Sequencing was carried out using peripheral blood. The sequence came from a woman aged 18-29 years who had recovered from COVID-19. V usage is TRBV10-2 and J usage is TRBJ2-7; 7 bases are a match to TRBD1. CDR3 loop: CASSDRENYEQYV. CDR3 coding DNA: TGCGCCAGCAGCGACAGGGAGAACTACGAGCAGTACGTC.